Listed below are T cell receptor beta chains from one sample, sequenced in a study of blood T cell repertoires in COVID-19. The data were produced by immunoSEQ multiplex PCR, yet TCRdb's version contains in-frame clones alone and is incomplete. The sample records 180,000 or so clones, about 77% being singletons. Sequencing used peripheral blood. These TCRs come from a woman of 80 years or more with active or convalescent COVID-19. The CDR3 runs from the conserved cysteine through the conserved F or W. A D gene is named only where the DNA matches it firmly. Clone sizes are given selectively: once, few, many, or a class where the clone is expanded.

TRBJ1-2,-,TRBV2,-,TGTGCCAGCAGCGCCGGGGGGGTTGACTATGGCTACACCTTC,CASSAGGVDYGYTF
TRBJ1-1,-,TRBV10-3,TRBD1,TGTGCCATCAGTGCGATAACCGGGACAGGGATGAAGACTGAAGCTTTCTTT,CAISAITGTGMKTEAFF
TRBJ2-7,few,TRBV5-1,-,TGCGCCAGCGGCACCATACAGGGCGAGGAGCAGTACTTC,CASGTIQGEEQYF
TRBJ2-5,-,TRBV5-1,TRBD1,TGCGCCAGCAGCATGGGACAGGGGTACCAAGAGACCCAGTACTTC,CASSMGQGYQETQYF
TRBJ2-3,-,TRBV27,-,TGTGCCAGCAGTTACGAGGGAGATACGCAGTATTTT,CASSYEGDTQYF
TRBJ1-5,-,TRBV28,TRBD1,TGTGCCAGCAGTTTAGGGGACAGGGTTAATCAGCCCCAGCATTTT,CASSLGDRVNQPQHF
TRBJ1-4,-,TRBV9,-,TGTGCCAGCAGCGTGTCCACAACTAATGAAAAACTGTTTTTT,CASSVSTTNEKLFF
TRBJ1-2,-,TRBV5-1,-,TGCGCCAGCAGCTTAGACGGAGGTGGCTACACCTTC,CASSLDGGGYTF
TRBJ2-3,-,TRBV7-6,TRBD2,TGTGCCAGCAGCTTATTTCCTAGCGGGGGGGCCACAGATACGCAGTATTTT,CASSLFPSGGATDTQYF
TRBJ2-2,-,TRBV24-1,TRBD2,TGTGCCACCAGTGGTTTGGCGGGGGGAAGCACCGGGGAGCTGTTTTTT,CATSGLAGGSTGELFF
TRBJ1-5,-,TRBV27,-,TGTGCCAGCAGTTTATCGACGCAGGGTCCCCATCAGCCCCAGCATTTT,CASSLSTQGPHQPQHF
TRBJ2-1,-,TRBV10-3,TRBD2,TGTGCCACCTCGGGACTAGCGGGGGACTATAGCTCCTACAATGAGCAGTTCTTC,CATSGLAGDYSSYNEQFF
TRBJ2-1,-,TRBV28,TRBD1,TGTGCCAGCAGTTCCTCGGGACAGCTATCCTACAATGAGCAGTTCTTC,CASSSSGQLSYNEQFF
TRBJ2-3,-,TRBV5-6,-,TGTGCCAGCAGCTTGGGGACAAATACGCAGTATTTT,CASSLGTNTQYF
TRBJ2-1,-,TRBV5-1,-,TGCGCCAGCAGCTTGGAGAGGAATGAGCAGTTCTTC,CASSLERNEQFF
TRBJ2-1,-,TRBV5-1,-,TGCGCCAGCAGCTTCACAGGGTTCGGCGATGAGCAGTTCTTC,CASSFTGFGDEQFF
TRBJ1-3,many,TRBV27,-,TGTGCCAGCAGTGCCCAGGGTAGCTCTGGAAACACCATATATTTT,CASSAQGSSGNTIYF
TRBJ1-2,-,TRBV5-1,-,TGCGCCAGCAGCTTGGACAGGAACTATGGCTACACCTTC,CASSLDRNYGYTF
TRBJ1-5,-,TRBV19,-,TGTGCCAGTCACTCTGGCAGGGAGGCCAATCAGCCCCAGCATTTT,CASHSGREANQPQHF
TRBJ1-1,-,TRBV4-2,-,TGTGCCAGCAGCCACCGAATAGACAGCATGAACACTGAAGCTTTCTTT,CASSHRIDSMNTEAFF
TRBJ1-1,-,TRBV7-2,TRBD1,TGTGCCAGCAGCCCGAAACAGGGGTCGAGCACTGAAGCTTTCTTT,CASSPKQGSSTEAFF
TRBJ1-5,few,TRBV5-6,TRBD1,TGTGCCAGCAGCTCTTATAGCAGGGGGCATAATTCTATTCAGCCCCAGCATTTT,CASSSYSRGHNSIQPQHF
TRBJ2-7,-,TRBV27,TRBD2,TGTGCCAGCAGTTTACGGGGGGGCTTCTACGAGCAGTACTTC,CASSLRGGFYEQYF
TRBJ1-2,few,TRBV5-1,-,TGCGCCAGCACTCTGGGGGCGGAAATGAATGGCTACACCTTC,CASTLGAEMNGYTF
TRBJ1-1,many,TRBV7-9,TRBD1,TGTGCCAGCAGCTTGTGGACAGGGACTGAAGCTTTCTTT,CASSLWTGTEAFF
TRBJ2-3,-,TRBV7-9,-,TGTGCCAGCAGCTTATATGTCCCAGGGTTTTCCACAGATACGCAGTATTTT,CASSLYVPGFSTDTQYF
TRBJ1-4,once,TRBV7-8,-,TGTGCCAGCAGCTTCGGGTCGGGTAGGGAAAAACTGTTTTTT,CASSFGSGREKLFF
TRBJ2-5,-,TRBV3-1/TRBV3-2,TRBD2,TGTGCCAGCAGCCAAGATGTGCGGGGGGGCGCCGAGACCCAGTACTTC,CASSQDVRGGAETQYF
TRBJ2-2,-,TRBV5-1,TRBD2,TGCGCCAGCAGCCCTACTAGCGGGGGGCTCACCGGGGAGCTGTTTTTT,CASSPTSGGLTGELFF
TRBJ1-1,-,TRBV9,-,TGTGCCAGCCGCCCGCATGAACAAACGAACACTGAAGCTTTCTTT,CASRPHEQTNTEAFF